The next 9 T cell receptor beta chains were all read from a single sample in a study of OX40 agonist ivuxolimab in advanced cancers. Only in-frame clones appear in the TCRdb table, and some are missing; sequencing was by immunoSEQ multiplex PCR. Among approximately 84,000 clones, about nine tenths were seen once, and the ten largest hold 0.43%. This material consisted of CD4+ or CD8+ T cells sorted from blood, taken in a trial of the OX40 agonist ivuxolimab. Receptors originate from an adult with an advanced solid tumor such as melanoma, head and neck, liver or kidney cancer.

The chain couples TRBV28 to TRBJ1-5; 9 bases line up with TRBD1. Germline CDR1 is MDHEN and CDR2 is SYDVKM. The CDR3 consists of 16 residues. The ends lost 5 bases at V and 2 bases at J; junction bases unmatched: 7. CDR3 in amino acids: CASSLVQGAGNQPQHF. The CDR3 DNA is TGTGCCAGCAGTCTCGTACAGGGGGCTGGCAATCAGCCCCAGCATTTT.

The chain uses TRBV2 and TRBJ1-1, with D unresolved. The CDR3 loop spans 14 amino acids. V lost 2 bases to trimming and J lost 0 bases, with 7 bases between them. The germline CDR1 and CDR2 sequences are SNHLY and FYNNEI. CDR3 nucleotides: TGTGCCAGCAGTGAATCCGGGATGAACACTGAAGCTTTCTTT. This translates into CASSESGMNTEAFF.

The V gene is TRBV11-2, the J gene TRBJ2-7; D may be TRBD2 (6 bases). The germline CDR1 and CDR2 sequences are SGHAT and FQNNGV. The CDR3 has 15 amino acids. Between the trimmed V and J ends, which lost 2 bases and 5 bases, there was a span of 16 bases. The CDR3: CASSLYGLGRNEQYF. As DNA, the CDR3 is TGTGCCAGCAGCTTATACGGACTTGGGAGGAACGAGCAGTACTTC. Based on the CDR3 plus reference TRBV11-2 and TRBJ2-7, the full variable domain is EAGVAQSPRYKIIEKRQSVAFWCNPISGHATLYWYQQILGQGPKLLIQFQNNGVVDDSQLPKDRFSAERLKGVDSTLKIQPAKLEDSAVYLCASSLYGLGRNEQYFGPGTRLTVT.

This rearrangement joins TRBV19 to TRBJ2-7, with 7 nucleotides matching TRBD2. This CDR3 has 14 residues. J gave up 1 base and V 0 bases, and 0 bases lay outside the gene matches. Germline lookup yields CDR1 LNHDA and CDR2 SQIVND (reference sequence). CDR3 coding DNA: TGTGCCAGTAGTATAGATAGCGGGTCCTACGAGCAGTACTTC. This gives the protein CASSIDSGSYEQYF.

The chain employs TRBV7-6 and TRBJ1-2; D gene ambiguous. The ends were cut back, 5 bases at V and 1 base at J, with 17 bases in the middle. Germline assignment: CDR1 SGHVS and CDR2 FNYEAQ. There are 16 residues in the CDR3. Here the CDR3 DNA reads TGTGCCAGCAGCATGACCTACGGCAGGATTAACTATGGCTACACCTTC. It yields the protein CASSMTYGRINYGYTF.

This chain links TRBV28 with TRBJ2-1; the D is unclear. V was pared by 8 bases and J by 4 bases, with 15 bases between. This CDR3 region has 14 residues. CDR1 is MDHEN and CDR2 is SYDVKM in the germline V gene. CDR3 residues: CASGDAPLYNEQFF. CDR3 nucleotides: TGTGCCAGCGGCGACGCTCCACTGTACAATGAGCAGTTCTTC.

Written as DNA, the CDR3 is TGTGCCAGTAGTATAGGCAGGGTGGATGGCTACACCTTC. This gives the protein CASSIGRVDGYTF. The chain employs TRBV19 and TRBJ1-2; maybe TRBD1 (5 bases). The CDR3 extends over 13 amino acids. With 1 base removed from V and 6 bases from J, the gap between germline ends came to 9 bases. Germline V gene sequence: CDR1 LNHDA, CDR2 SQIVND (reference sequence). Looking up the rest from reference TRBV19 and TRBJ1-2 gives the full variable domain: DGGITQSPKYLFRKEGQNVTLSCEQNLNHDAMYWYRQDPGQGLRLIYYSQIVNDFQKGDIAEGYSVSREKKESFPLTVTSAQKNPTAFYLCASSIGRVDGYTFGSGTRLTVV.

CDR3 in DNA: TGTGCCAGCTCACGGGCGCCCGCCGACTATGGCTACACCTTC. It yields the protein CASSRAPADYGYTF. The chain carries TRBV18 and TRBJ1-2; D is unresolved. There are 14 residues in the CDR3. Germline CDR1 is KGHSH and CDR2 is LQKENI. The V and J ends lost 4 bases and 3 bases respectively, with 12 bases between them.

The rearrangement uses TRBV29-1 and TRBJ2-5; D not certain. V was clipped by 5 bases and J by 2 bases, with 3 bases between them. Germline V gene data show CDR1 as SQVTM and CDR2 as ANQGSEA. This CDR3 spans 10 amino acids. CDR3 in DNA: TGCAGCGTTCTTCAAGAGACCCAGTACTTC. Translating gives CSVLQETQYF. Complete variable domain (other parts from reference TRBV29-1 and TRBJ2-5): SAVISQKPSRDICQRGTSLTIQCQVDSQVTMMFWYRQQPGQSLTLIATANQGSEATYESGFVIDKFPISRPNLTFSTLTVSNMSPEDSSIYLCSVLQETQYFGPGTRLLVL.